A single sample is the source of the 12 T cell receptor beta chains below, sequenced in a study of OX40 agonist ivuxolimab in advanced cancers. Here immunoSEQ multiplex PCR was the method, and the copy in TCRdb shows in-frame clones only, minus some. The sample holds 65,000 to 90,000 clones, more than 75% seen once. The sequences come from CD4+ or CD8+ T cells sorted from blood, collected in a trial of the OX40 agonist ivuxolimab. These receptors were collected from an adult with an advanced solid tumor such as melanoma, head and neck, liver or kidney cancer.

The V call is TRBV7-2, the J call TRBJ2-1; 11 bases map to TRBD2. Germline CDR1 reads SGHTA; CDR2 reads FQGNSA. The ends lost 3 bases at V and 10 bases at J; junction bases unmatched: 5. The CDR3 runs to 14 residues. In DNA form, the CDR3 reads TGTGCCAGCAGCTTTCGGTCTAGCGGGGGGGAGCAGTTCTTC. This codes for CASSFRSSGGEQFF.

This chain uses TRBV5-1 with TRBJ2-7, with 11 nucleotides matching TRBD2. Germline CDR1 SGHRS, CDR2 YFSETQ. CDR3 length: 19 amino acids. V trimming: 2 bases; J trimming: 0 bases; junction bases outside the gene matches: 13. The CDR3 here is CASSFPRVAGGRSSYEQYF. The CDR3 nucleotides read TGCGCCAGCAGCTTTCCCCGTGTAGCGGGAGGGAGGAGCTCCTACGAGCAGTACTTC.

This rearrangement joins TRBV10-2 to TRBJ2-7, with D possibly TRBD2 on 7 matching bases. V was trimmed by 10 bases and J by 5 bases, leaving 18 bases between them. The CDR3 is 13 residues long. Germline V lookup: CDR1 WSHSY, CDR2 SAAADI. CDR3 DNA: TGCGCCACCCGGGAAGGGGGGGTCAACGAGCAGTACTTC. It codes for CATREGGVNEQYF.

The CDR3 reads CASKDIRDWANEQFF. The CDR3 bases are TGCGCCAGCAAAGATATCCGGGACTGGGCGAATGAGCAGTTCTTC. The V call is TRBV23-1, the J call TRBJ2-1; D perhaps matches TRBD2 (6 bases). TRBV23-1 carries the ORF label, with uncertain function. The CDR3 contains 15 residues. V was trimmed by 7 bases and J by 7 bases, leaving 20 bases between them.

As for this clone: Other DNA sequences within the sample encode an identical CDR3. Here the CDR3 reads CASSLGLAGSTDTQYF. Here the CDR3 DNA reads TGCGCCAGCAGCTTGGGGCTAGCGGGAAGCACAGATACGCAGTATTTT. The gene calls are TRBV5-1 and TRBJ2-3; 9 positions match TRBD2. J was trimmed by 0 bases and V by 0 bases; bases with no gene match: 2. The CDR3 is 16 residues long. CDR1 is SGHRS and CDR2 is YFSETQ in the germline V gene.

This clone appeared once. The chain combines TRBV18 with TRBJ2-5; the D gene is possibly TRBD2 (6 bases). The DNA end lines up better with TRBJ2-7; the J call may be wrong. CDR3 length: 16 amino acids. Germline lookup yields CDR1 KGHSH and CDR2 LQKENI. In DNA, the CDR3 is TGTGCCAGCTCACCATCTAGGCGTCGGGAGTTCGACGAGCAGTACTTC. It yields the protein CASSPSRRREFDEQYF.

The rearrangement joins TRBV5-1 to TRBJ1-1; 7 bases line up with TRBD1. Germline V gene data show CDR1 as SGHRS and CDR2 as YFSETQ. CDR3 size: 12 residues. V gave up 4 bases and J gave up 6 bases; unmatched junction bases: 3. CDR3 bases: TGCGCCAGCAGCCGAGGGACAGCTGAAGCTTTCTTT. It yields the protein CASSRGTAEAFF.

This rearrangement joins TRBV10-3 to TRBJ2-5; D remains ambiguous. Germline assignment: CDR1 ENHRY and CDR2 SYGVKD. The CDR3 runs 13 residues. Deletions cut 2 bases from V and 2 bases from J, with 6 bases between. The CDR3 sequence: CAISEIQQETQYF. The CDR3 nucleotides are TGTGCCATCAGTGAGATTCAACAAGAGACCCAGTACTTC.

The CDR3 coding sequence is TGTGCCATCAGTGTATTAATAGAAGAGACCCAGTACTTC. Protein sequence: CAISVLIEETQYF. The chain carries TRBV10-3 and TRBJ2-5; D not resolved. The CDR3 covers 13 residues. Germline V gives CDR1 ENHRY, CDR2 SYGVKD. Trimming took 4 bases from V and 3 from J, leaving 9 bases between them.

The chain is built from TRBV28 and TRBJ1-2; TRBD1 agrees at 7 bases. CDR3 size: 17 residues. Unmatched junction bases numbered 15, after V lost 5 bases and J lost 3 bases. The germline V gene has CDR1 MDHEN and CDR2 SYDVKM. The CDR3 spells CASSPLGGRGVDYGYTF. DNA for the CDR3: TGTGCCAGCAGTCCTCTCGGGGGCAGGGGGGTTGACTATGGCTACACCTTC.

V and J are TRBV11-2 and TRBJ2-3; D possibly uses TRBD1 or TRBD2 (5 bases each). The V and J ends lost 4 bases and 0 bases respectively, with 11 bases between them. Per the germline V gene, CDR1 is SGHAT and CDR2 is FQNNGV. The CDR3 extends over 15 amino acids. The CDR3 reads CASSSSGLSTDTQYF. CDR3 DNA sequence: TGTGCCAGCAGCTCGTCGGGGCTAAGCACAGATACGCAGTATTTT.

The V call is TRBV6-1, the J call TRBJ1-5; no definite D call. Per the germline V gene, CDR1 is MNHNS and CDR2 is SASEGT. V gave up 7 bases and J gave up 3 bases, with 10 bases separating them. This CDR3 has 13 amino acids. In nucleotides, the CDR3 is TGTGCCAGCATGACGGATTTCAATCAGCCCCAGCATTTT. It codes for CASMTDFNQPQHF.